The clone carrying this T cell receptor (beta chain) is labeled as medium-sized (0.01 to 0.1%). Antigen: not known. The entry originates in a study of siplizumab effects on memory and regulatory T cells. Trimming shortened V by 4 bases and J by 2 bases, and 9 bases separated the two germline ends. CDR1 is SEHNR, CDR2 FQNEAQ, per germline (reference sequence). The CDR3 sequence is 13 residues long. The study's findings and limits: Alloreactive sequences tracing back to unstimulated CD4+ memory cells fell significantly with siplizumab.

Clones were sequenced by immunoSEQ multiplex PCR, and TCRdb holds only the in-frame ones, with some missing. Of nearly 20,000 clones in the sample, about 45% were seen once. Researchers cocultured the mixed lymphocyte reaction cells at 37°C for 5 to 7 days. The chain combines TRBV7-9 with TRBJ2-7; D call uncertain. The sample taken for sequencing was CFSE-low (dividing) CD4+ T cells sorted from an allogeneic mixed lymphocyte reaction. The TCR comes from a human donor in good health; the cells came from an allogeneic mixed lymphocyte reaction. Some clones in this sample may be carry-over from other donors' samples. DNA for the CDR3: TGTGCCAGCAGCTATGGCGGAGCCTACGAGCAGTACTTC. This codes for CASSYGGAYEQYF.